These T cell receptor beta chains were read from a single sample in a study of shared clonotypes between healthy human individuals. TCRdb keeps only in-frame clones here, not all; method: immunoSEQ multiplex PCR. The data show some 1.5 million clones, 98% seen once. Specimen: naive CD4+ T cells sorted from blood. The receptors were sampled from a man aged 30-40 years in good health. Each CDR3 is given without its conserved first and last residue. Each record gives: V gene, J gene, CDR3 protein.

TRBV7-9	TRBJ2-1	ASSLRGVLRHNEQF
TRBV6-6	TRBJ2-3	ASVRRDTDTQY
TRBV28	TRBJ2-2	ASRGLAGRGTNTGELF
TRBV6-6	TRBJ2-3	ASSVRASSTDTQY
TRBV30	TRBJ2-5	AWTPPHQETQY
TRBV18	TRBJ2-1	ASSPPNALRNEQF
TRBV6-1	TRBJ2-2	ASSAKSAGRNTGELF
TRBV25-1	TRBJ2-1	ASSSPLPSYNEQF
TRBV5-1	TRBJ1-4	ASSFLGAPNEKLF
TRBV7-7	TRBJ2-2	ASSRDSNTGELF
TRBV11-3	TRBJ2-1	ASSGGSYNEQF
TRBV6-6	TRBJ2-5	ASNGHQYQETQY